This T cell receptor beta chain was sequenced for a study of blood T cells in healthy people across ages. Total RNA, at least 5.5 micrograms per sample, came from PBMCs. A second PCR, run for roughly 7 to 12 cycles, used a sample-barcoded 5' primer plus a J-beta primer mix. One entry per CDR3 protein, called by TCRdb with MiXCR from the 5' RACE reads. The table lists fewer than 800,000 distinct CDR3 sequences, about 32% of them singletons. Germline V gene data show CDR1 as SGHAT and CDR2 as FQDESV (reference sequence). CDR3 length: 13 residues. Remarks on this clonotype: One base away lies a much larger clone, so this may be a sequencing read error.

What was sequenced was blood. The V and J genes are TRBV11-1 and TRBJ2-4; no firm D call. The better agreement between TRBJ2-7 and the DNA end casts doubt on the J call. The sequence was obtained from a woman aged 80 or over in good health. The CDR3 loop reads CVSSLSEAYEQYF. DNA of the CDR3: TGTGTCAGCAGCTTGTCGGAAGCATACGAGCAGTACTTC.